These 5 T cell receptor beta chains were sequenced from one sample in a study of Graves' ophthalmopathy and Graves' hyperthyroidism. Amplified TCR beta CDR3 regions were obtained using RNA transcripts as template. Second-round multiplex PCR came after first-round RT-PCR with HTBI primers. Each CDR3 protein gets one entry after TCRdb re-called the multiplex PCR reads with MiXCR. The sample includes 57,000 or so distinct CDR3 sequences, about half of them seen just once. Sequencing used peripheral blood. These receptors were collected from an adult woman with Graves' ophthalmopathy.

In its sample, this clonotype was seen once. This may be a read error: a much more frequent sequence differs by one nucleotide. V is TRBV6-6 and J is TRBJ1-3; D not certain. From germline, CDR1 is MNHNY and CDR2 SVGAGI (reference sequence). CDR3 size: 17 residues. This CDR3 reads CASSSPVKGSSGNTVYF. The CDR3 coding sequence is TGTGCCAGCAGTTCGCCCGTGAAGGGATCCTCTGGAAACACCGTATATTTT.

Note on this clonotype: It is likely a read error, because the conserved phenylalanine at the end of the CDR3 is missing. Because the CDR3's place on the DNA is in doubt, the DNA is left out and the CDR3 is given as listed by TCRdb. This chain connects TRBV7-7 to TRBJ2-6; TRBD2, as called in the table, went unchecked against the DNA. The CDR3 has 8 residues if both end residues are counted. The germline V gene encodes CDR1 SSHAT and CDR2 FNYEAQ (reference sequence). The CDR3 sequence is CASSSGDT.

Comment on this clonotype: The germline gene is not matched at one end of the junction; a read error may be the cause. This chain uses TRBV4-1 with TRBJ2-5; D tentatively reads TRBD1 or TRBD2 (6 bases each). The germline V gene encodes CDR1 MGHRA and CDR2 YSYEKL. The length of the CDR3 is 15 residues. CDR3: CAGSQVLGGLGTQYF. The CDR3 DNA is TGCGCCGGCAGCCAAGTCTTAGGGGGGCTAGGGACCCAATACTTC.

V gene TRBV28 combines with J gene TRBJ2-7; 10 nucleotides agree with TRBD2. V lost 1 base and J lost 0; bases outside the gene matches: 3. This CDR3 comprises 16 residues. Germline V lookup: CDR1 MDHEN, CDR2 SYDVKM. The DNA for the CDR3 is TGTGCCAGCAGTTTATCGGCTAGCGGGAGCTCCTACGAGCAGTACTTC. It yields the protein CASSLSASGSSYEQYF. Full variable domain (missing parts from reference TRBV28 and TRBJ2-7): DVKVTQSSRYLVKRTGEKVFLECVQDMDHENMFWYRQDPGLGLRLIYFSYDVKMKEKGDIPEGYSVSREKKERFSLILESASTNQTSMYLCASSLSASGSSYEQYFGPGTRLTVT.

This chain joins TRBV6-6 and TRBJ2-7; D possibly corresponds to TRBD1 (6 bases). The CDR3 consists of 15 residues. Germline values: CDR1 MNHNY, CDR2 SVGAGI (reference sequence). V dropped 4 bases and J dropped 6 bases, with 19 bases sitting between them. This CDR3 is CASSSATGHRAEQYF. The CDR3 region has the DNA TGTGCCAGCAGTTCCGCCACAGGCCACAGGGCCGAGCAGTACTTC.